The T cell receptor beta chain under discussion was sequenced for a study of cytomegalovirus exposure and HLA in healthy donors. Findings and caveats of the study: A previous analysis found most TCR beta V segments productive roughly 87% or roughly 30% of the time.

With 60 Vbeta and 13 Jbeta primers, the PCR was carried out. Produced via immunoSEQ multiplex PCR; TCRdb's table is partial and in-frame only. The sample has some 180,000 clones; roughly 8.7% are singletons. Details on this clone: Its antigen is unidentified.

Sequencing was done on a sample of PBMCs. The clonotype comes from a woman aged 30 to 39 in good health and CMV-seropositive.

In DNA form, the CDR3 reads TGTGCCAGCAGTCGATTAGCGGGAGTGAACTACGAGCAGTACTTC. It specifies CASSRLAGVNYEQYF. This chain links TRBV6-5 with TRBJ2-7, with 9 bases lining up with TRBD2. The CDR3 is 15 amino acids. Germline CDR1 is MNHEY and CDR2 is SVGAGI. J was trimmed by 3 bases and V by 5 bases; bases with no gene match: 8.